This T cell receptor beta chain was recorded in a study of shared clonotypes between healthy human individuals. Overall study findings and caveats: Despite large depth, sorted-subset datasets appeared incompletely sequenced.

Assay: immunoSEQ multiplex PCR; the TCRdb copy retains only in-frame clones and omits some. This sample yields about 1 million clones, of which about 75% are seen a single time; nearly 1.5% belongs to the top ten. Trimming removed 7 bases from V and 8 bases from J, with 18 bases in between. The CDR3 is 14 amino acids. Germline assignment: CDR1 MNHNS and CDR2 SASEGT. Concerning this clone: Antigen unknown.

Sequencing was done on a sample of memory CD4+ T cells sorted from blood. Subset here: CD45RA-negative fraction. This TCR came from a young man in good health. This chain uses TRBV6-1 with TRBJ2-4; D may match TRBD1 or TRBD2 (5 bases each). CDR3 protein: CASKTAALGDIQYF. In DNA, the CDR3 is TGTGCCAGCAAGACAGCGGCCCTAGGGGACATTCAGTACTTC.